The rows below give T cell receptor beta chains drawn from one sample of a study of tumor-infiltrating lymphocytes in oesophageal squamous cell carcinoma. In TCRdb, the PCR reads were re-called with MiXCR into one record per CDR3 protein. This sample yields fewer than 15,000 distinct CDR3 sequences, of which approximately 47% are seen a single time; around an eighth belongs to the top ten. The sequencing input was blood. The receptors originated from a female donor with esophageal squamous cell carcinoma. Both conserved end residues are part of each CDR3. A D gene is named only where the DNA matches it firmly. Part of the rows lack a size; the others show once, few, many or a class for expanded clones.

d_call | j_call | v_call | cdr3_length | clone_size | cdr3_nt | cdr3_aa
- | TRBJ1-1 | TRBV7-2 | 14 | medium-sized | TGTGCCAGCAGCTTAGCGCTCGGAGGCCCCCATGCTTTCTTT | CASSLALGGPHAFF
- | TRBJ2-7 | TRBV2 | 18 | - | TGTGCCGGCAGTGTACTACTTTTTAGGGGAGGTACCTACAATGAGCAGTACTTC | CAGSVLLFRGGTYNEQYF
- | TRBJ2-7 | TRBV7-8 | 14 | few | TGTGCCAGCAGCCCCGGGCTGGATGGCTACGAGCAGTACTTC | CASSPGLDGYEQYF
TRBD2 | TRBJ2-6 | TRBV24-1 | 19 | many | TGTGCCACCTCTGGGTCGGGACTAGCGGGAAACTCTGGGGCCAACGTCCTGACTTTC | CATSGSGLAGNSGANVLTF
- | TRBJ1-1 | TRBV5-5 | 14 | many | TGTGCCAGCAGCCCCAGGGGCGCGGATACTGAAGCTTTCTTT | CASSPRGADTEAFF
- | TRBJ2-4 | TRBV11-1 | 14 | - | TGTGCCAGCAGCAAGACAGAGGGCAAAAACATTCAGTACTTC | CASSKTEGKNIQYF
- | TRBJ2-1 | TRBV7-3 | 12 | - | TGTGCCAGCAGCTTAGGGCAGGGGCCGCAGTTCTTC | CASSLGQGPQFF
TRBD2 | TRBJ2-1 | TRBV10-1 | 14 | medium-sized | TGCGCCAGCAGTCTAGCGGGAGTGCAGGGTGAGCAGTTCTTC | CASSLAGVQGEQFF
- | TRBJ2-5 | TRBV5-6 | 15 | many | TGTGCCAGCAGCTTGGTTGGCAGGGAAATGGAGACCCAGTACTTC | CASSLVGREMETQYF
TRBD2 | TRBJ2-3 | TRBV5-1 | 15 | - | TGCGCCAGCAGCTACCGGCGGGAGGGAGGAGATACGCAGTATTTT | CASSYRREGGDTQYF
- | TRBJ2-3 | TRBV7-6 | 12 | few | TGTGCCAGCAGCCTCGGACCAGATACGCAGTATTTT | CASSLGPDTQYF
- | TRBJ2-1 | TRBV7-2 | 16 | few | TGTGCCAGCAGCTTAGCTGGAGGGGCCTCCTACAATGAGCAGTTCTTC | CASSLAGGASYNEQFF
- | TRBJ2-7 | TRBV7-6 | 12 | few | TGTGCCAGCAGCTCGGAGACCTACGAGCAGTACTTC | CASSSETYEQYF
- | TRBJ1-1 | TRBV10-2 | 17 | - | TGCGCCAGCAGTGAGATGTCGTACAGGCACATCTACGGTGAGCAGTTCTTT | CASSEMSYRHIYGEQFF
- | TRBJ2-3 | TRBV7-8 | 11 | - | TGTGCCAGCAGCTTTGGAGATACGCAGTATTTT | CASSFGDTQYF
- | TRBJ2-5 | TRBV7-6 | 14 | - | TGTGCCAGCAGCTTCTGGCTGGCCTACAATGAGCAGTACTTC | CASSFWLAYNEQYF
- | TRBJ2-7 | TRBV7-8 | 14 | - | TGTGCCAGCAGCTTAGGAGTGTTTGGGTACGAGCAGTACTTC | CASSLGVFGYEQYF
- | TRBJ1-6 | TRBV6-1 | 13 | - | TGTGCCAGCAGAACTAGTATTAATCTCGAGCAGTACTTT | CASRTSINLEQYF
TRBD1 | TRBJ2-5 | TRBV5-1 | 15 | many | TGCGCCAGCAGCTTGGCCGGGACAGGGGAAGAGACCCAGTACTTC | CASSLAGTGEETQYF
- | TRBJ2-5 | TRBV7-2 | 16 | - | TGTGCCAGCAGCTTCTCGGCCGGGAGTATTAGCTCACCCCTCCACTTC | CASSFSAGSISSPLHF
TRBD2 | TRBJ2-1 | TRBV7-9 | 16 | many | TGTGCCAGCAGCCCGCGGACTAGCGGGAGGAATGTTGAGCAGTTCTTC | CASSPRTSGRNVEQFF
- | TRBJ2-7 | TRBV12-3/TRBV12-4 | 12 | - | TGTGCCAGCAGTTTATACAGCTACGAGCAGTACTTC | CASSLYSYEQYF
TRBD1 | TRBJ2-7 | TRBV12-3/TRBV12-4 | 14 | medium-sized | TGTGCCAGCAGTCCTCAGACAGGGACCTACGAGCAGTACTTC | CASSPQTGTYEQYF
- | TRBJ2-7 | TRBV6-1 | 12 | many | TGTGCCAGCAGCCGGGGAGCCTACGAGCAGTACTTC | CASSRGAYEQYF
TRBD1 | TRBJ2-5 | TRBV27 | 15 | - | TGTGCCAGCAGTTGGCAATGGACAGGGCGAGAGACCCAGTACTTC | CASSWQWTGRETQYF
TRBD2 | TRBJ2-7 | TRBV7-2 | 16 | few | TGTGCCAGCAGCGGAAGCGGACTAGCGGGAGCCCACGAGCAGTACTTC | CASSGSGLAGAHEQYF
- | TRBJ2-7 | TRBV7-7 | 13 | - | TGTGCCCCCCGGGCAAGGGGTACCTACGAGCAGTACTTC | CAPRARGTYEQYF
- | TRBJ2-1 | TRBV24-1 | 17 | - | TGTGCCACCAGTGATACCACTACAGGGAGCTCCTCCAATGAGCAGTTCTTC | CATSDTTTGSSSNEQFF
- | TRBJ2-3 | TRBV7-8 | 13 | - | TGTGCCAGCAGCTCGACAATGGGAGATACGCAGTATTTT | CASSSTMGDTQYF
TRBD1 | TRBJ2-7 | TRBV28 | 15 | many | TGTGCCAGCAGTTTCTCCCGGGACAGGGCCTACGAGCAGTACTTC | CASSFSRDRAYEQYF
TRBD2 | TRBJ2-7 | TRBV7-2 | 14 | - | TGTGCCAGCAGCAACCGACTAGCGTCCTCCGAGCAGTACTTC | CASSNRLASSEQYF
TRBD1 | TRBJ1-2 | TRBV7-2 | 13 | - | TGTGCCAGCAGCCAGACTACAGGGGACGGCTACACCTTC | CASSQTTGDGYTF
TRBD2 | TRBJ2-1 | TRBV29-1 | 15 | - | TGCAGAGTTGAAGAACATCGGGGGGCCTACAATGAGCAGTTCTTC | CRVEEHRGAYNEQFF